Below are 15 T cell receptor beta chains sequenced from a single sample in a study of patients and donors after allogeneic stem cell transplantation. TCRdb used MiXCR to reprocess the RT-PCR reads, holding one entry per CDR3 protein. The sample has over 150,000 distinct CDR3 sequences, 30% seen once. Sequencing was performed on blood, either unsorted or a sorted T cell fraction (not recorded which). These receptors came from a human donor who was either an allogeneic HSCT recipient or a stem cell or donor lymphocyte infusion donor (not recorded which). It is not recorded whose cells these are; they may come from a transplant donor.

This clonotype was observed a few times. The V gene is TRBV5-1, the J gene TRBJ1-2, with D possibly being TRBD1 (6 bases). The CDR3 has 14 residues. The germline V gene has CDR1 SGHRS and CDR2 YFSETQ. Trimming removed 4 bases from V and 3 bases from J, with 13 bases in between. CDR3 loop: CASSPTGPDYGYTF. The CDR3, as DNA: TGCGCCAGCAGCCCTACAGGGCCTGACTATGGCTACACCTTC.

This clonotype was seen a handful of times. This chain uses TRBV25-1 with TRBJ2-5; D possibly uses TRBD1 or TRBD2 (6 bases each). CDR1 MGHDK and CDR2 SYGVNS come from the germline V gene. The CDR3 contains 17 residues. V was trimmed by 0 bases and J by 5 bases, leaving 19 bases between them. The CDR3 DNA is TGTGCCAGCAGTGAATATATAGGGGGGCGAGGCTTGGAGACCCAGTACTTC. Its translation is CASSEYIGGRGLETQYF.

This clonotype showed up many times. V usage is TRBV27 and J usage is TRBJ1-5; D ambiguous. CDR1 MNHEY and CDR2 SMNVEV come from the germline V gene (reference sequence). The V gene lost 4 bases and the J gene lost 1 base, with 8 bases spanning the gap. The CDR3 spans 14 residues. The CDR3 reads CASSYGISNQPQHF. CDR3 in DNA: TGTGCCAGCAGTTACGGGATAAGCAATCAGCCCCAGCATTTT.

This clonotype was counted a few times. V gene TRBV28 combines with J gene TRBJ2-2; D is unclear. The CDR3 runs to 10 residues. The V gene lost 8 bases and the J gene lost 8 bases, with 6 bases spanning the gap. The germline V gene has CDR1 MDHEN and CDR2 SYDVKM. The CDR3 here is CASPSGELFF. The CDR3 DNA is TGTGCCAGCCCATCGGGGGAGCTGTTTTTT.

This clonotype was counted at least ten times. The rearrangement uses TRBV6-5 and TRBJ1-4, with D possibly matching TRBD1 (5 bases). V gave up 0 bases and J gave up 8 bases, with 10 bases separating them. The germline gives CDR1 MNHEY, CDR2 SVGAGI. The CDR3 has 14 amino acids. In nucleotides, the CDR3 is TGTGCCAGCAGTTACTCTGGGACTGGCGAAAAACTGTTTTTT. This sequence encodes CASSYSGTGEKLFF.

This sequence joins TRBV12-3 or TRBV12-4 and TRBJ1-2; 10 bases agree with TRBD1. Trimming at V came to 5 bases and at J to 7 bases, leaving 10 bases not matched to a gene. This CDR3 comprises 15 residues. The CDR3 nucleotides read TGTGCCAGCAGTCTTTCCGGGACAGGGGAATCTGGCTACACCTTC. Its protein is CASSLSGTGESGYTF.

This clonotype showed up just a few times. The chain carries TRBV10-3 and TRBJ2-3; the D gene could be TRBD1 or TRBD2 (5 bases each). CDR1 is ENHRY and CDR2 is SYGVKD in the germline V gene. Trimming took 8 bases from V and 4 from J, leaving 13 bases between them. The CDR3 is made up of 13 amino acids. CDR3 loop: CAIGGAVPDTQYF. In DNA, the CDR3 is TGTGCCATCGGGGGAGCAGTCCCAGATACGCAGTATTTT.

This clonotype was counted between two and nine times. Written as DNA, the CDR3 is TGCGCCAGCAGCTCACCTCAGGGGGAGGACTATGGCTACACCTTC. It codes for CASSSPQGEDYGYTF. This chain joins TRBV5-1 and TRBJ1-2; 7 bases map to TRBD1. Per the germline V gene, CDR1 is SGHRS and CDR2 is YFSETQ. The CDR3 sequence is 15 residues long. The V segment lost 3 bases and the J segment 3 bases; nucleotides outside the gene matches: 8.

This clonotype has only a few counts. CDR3 DNA: TGTGCCAGCAGTTACACCCGAGGCCCAAATGAAAAACTGTTTTTT. It is translated as CASSYTRGPNEKLFF. The V call is TRBV6-5, the J call TRBJ1-4; D unclear. V lost 2 bases, J lost 5 bases, and 12 bases lay in between. This CDR3 has 15 amino acids. The V gene's germline CDR1 is MNHEY and CDR2 SVGAGI.

This clonotype was counted between two and nine times. The chain combines TRBV12-3 or TRBV12-4 with TRBJ1-4; 7 bases are a match to TRBD1. The CDR3 has 14 residues. V was pared by 3 bases and J by 7 bases, with 5 bases of the junction left unmatched. The CDR3 DNA reads as TGTGCCAGCAGTTTGAGGGGGCGCGGTGAAAAACTGTTTTTT. Protein product: CASSLRGRGEKLFF.

This clonotype occurred a few times. The V call is TRBV6-2 or TRBV6-3, the J call TRBJ2-1; D gene ambiguous. The CDR3 is 11 residues long. Germline V lookup: CDR1 MNHEY, CDR2 SVGEGT. Trimming removed 4 bases at V and 10 bases at J, with 8 bases between. The CDR3 DNA follows: TGTGCCAGCAGTTTAAACTGGGAGCAGTTCTTC. Protein product: CASSLNWEQFF.

This clonotype was counted only a few times. The chain is built from TRBV10-3 and TRBJ2-1; 11 nucleotides match TRBD2. V lost 2 bases to trimming and J lost 4 bases; unmatched junction nucleotides: 7. CDR1 ENHRY and CDR2 SYGVKD come from the germline V gene. The CDR3 contains 17 residues. Here the CDR3 DNA reads TGTGCCATCAGTGAGCCCTCTATAGCGGGAGGGTACAATGAGCAGTTCTTC. Its protein is CAISEPSIAGGYNEQFF.

The chain recombines TRBV5-6 with TRBJ1-1; tentative D call: TRBD1 (5 bases). The CDR3 consists of 15 residues. The V gene's germline CDR1 is SGHDT and CDR2 YYEEEE. The germline V and J ends were trimmed by 2 bases and 3 bases, with 14 bases remaining between them. CDR3 amino acids: CASSFLAGPDTEAFF. The DNA for the CDR3 is TGTGCCAGCAGCTTCCTGGCAGGGCCCGACACTGAAGCTTTCTTT.

There are many counts of this clonotype. J is TRBJ1-2 and V is TRBV10-3; TRBD1 agrees at 7 bases. The CDR3 consists of 14 residues. V lost 4 bases and J lost 4; bases outside the gene matches: 6. CDR1 is ENHRY and CDR2 is SYGVKD in the germline V gene. This chain's CDR3 is CAISVPDRAYGYTF. The CDR3 DNA reads TGTGCCATCAGTGTTCCCGACAGGGCCTATGGCTACACCTTC.

This clonotype was detected only a few times. The V call is TRBV20-1, the J call TRBJ1-4, with 7 bases matching TRBD1. Germline CDR1 and CDR2: DFQATT and SNEGSKA (reference sequence). The CDR3 sequence is 13 residues long. The V gene end was trimmed by 2 bases and the J gene end by 7 bases; junction bases not matched to a gene: 4. CDR3 bases: TGCAGTGCTAGATCGGCAGGGGGTGAAAAACTGTTTTTT. It specifies CSARSAGGEKLFF.